Listed here are 25 T cell receptor beta chains from one sample, sequenced in a study of blood T cell repertoires in COVID-19. Sequencing used immunoSEQ multiplex PCR; TCRdb keeps in-frame clones, though not all of them. The repertoire holds hundreds of thousands of clones, with 87% as singletons. Sequencing was carried out using peripheral blood. The receptors shown here come from a woman aged 50 to 60 with COVID-19, enrolled during active disease.

This chain joins TRBV7-9 and TRBJ1-1, with a tentative D call TRBD1 (5 bases). The V and J ends lost 0 bases and 1 base respectively, with 12 bases between them. This CDR3 comprises 16 residues. Per germline, CDR1 SEHNR and CDR2 FQNEAQ (reference sequence). DNA for the CDR3: TGTGCCAGCAGCTTAGCAGGAACAGGACGGAACACTGAAGCTTTCTTT. Amino acids: CASSLAGTGRNTEAFF.

As to this clone: Other DNA sequences within the sample encode an identical CDR3. The rearrangement uses TRBV30 and TRBJ2-7; maybe TRBD2 (6 bases). There are 13 residues in the CDR3. Germline V CDR1 and CDR2: GTSNPN, SVGIG (reference sequence). The V end lost 0 bases, the J end lost 4 bases, and 10 bases lay between the germline ends. As DNA, the CDR3 is TGTGCCTGGAGTGTTGGGAGCGGGTACGAGCAGTACTTC. Its translation: CAWSVGSGYEQYF.

V and J are TRBV4-2 and TRBJ2-1; 14 bases match TRBD2. Germline V lookup: CDR1 LGHNA, CDR2 YNFKEQ. V lost 4 bases, J lost 4 bases, and 9 bases stayed unmatched. This CDR3 spans 18 amino acids. This CDR3 is CASSPRWGLAGEYNEQFF. CDR3 in DNA: TGTGCCAGCAGCCCACGATGGGGACTAGCGGGAGAGTACAATGAGCAGTTCTTC.

This clone was seen only once. J is TRBJ1-6 and V is TRBV28, with a possible D match to TRBD1 (5 bases). Between the trimmed V and J ends, which lost 6 bases and 0 bases, there was a span of 9 bases. Germline CDR1 MDHEN, CDR2 SYDVKM. CDR3 length equals 15 residues. The CDR3 bases are TGTGCCAGCAGACCAGACAGCTCCTATAATTCACCCCTCCACTTT. It is translated as CASRPDSSYNSPLHF. Filled out from reference TRBV28 and TRBJ1-6, the complete variable domain reads DVKVTQSSRYLVKRTGEKVFLECVQDMDHENMFWYRQDPGLGLRLIYFSYDVKMKEKGDIPEGYSVSREKKERFSLILESASTNQTSMYLCASRPDSSYNSPLHFGNGTRLTVT.

The V and J genes are TRBV19 and TRBJ1-2, with TRBD1 matching 12 bases. Germline lookup yields CDR1 LNHDA and CDR2 SQIVND (reference sequence). The CDR3 consists of 17 residues. V gave up 2 bases and J gave up 4 bases; unmatched junction bases: 8. CDR3 nucleotides: TGTGCCAGTAGTATAACGGGACAGGGGGCGCCCCTCTATGGCTACACCTTC. As protein: CASSITGQGAPLYGYTF.

The genes are TRBV5-4 and TRBJ1-2; 10 nucleotides line up with TRBD1. The CDR3 has 16 amino acids. CDR1 and CDR2 (germline): SGHNT, YYREEE (reference sequence). J was trimmed by 3 bases and V by 4 bases; bases with no gene match: 9. The CDR3 reads CASSPQRTGGYYGYTF. CDR3 coding DNA: TGTGCCAGCAGCCCACAAAGGACAGGGGGTTACTATGGCTACACCTTC.

The V gene is TRBV10-3, the J gene TRBJ2-1, with 10 bases identical to TRBD2. The trim removed 10 bases at V and 6 bases at J, leaving 9 bases unmatched. The germline V gene has CDR1 ENHRY and CDR2 SYGVKD. CDR3 size: 14 residues. The CDR3 spells CATSGTSVVNEQFF. DNA for the CDR3: TGTGCCACCTCCGGGACTAGCGTTGTCAATGAGCAGTTCTTC.

V is TRBV29-1 and J is TRBJ2-7; maybe TRBD1 (5 bases). V was trimmed by 6 bases and J by 0 bases, leaving 21 bases between them. The CDR3 extends over 16 amino acids. Germline V CDR1 and CDR2: SQVTM, ANQGSEA. CDR3 in DNA: TGCAGCGTCGCTAACCCCCCAGGGATCTTCTCCTACGAGCAGTACTTC. Protein product: CSVANPPGIFSYEQYF.

The chain uses TRBV30 and TRBJ2-5, with 7 bases lining up with TRBD2. The V gene end was trimmed by 2 bases and the J gene end by 5 bases; junction bases not matched to a gene: 11. The germline V gene encodes CDR1 GTSNPN and CDR2 SVGIG (reference sequence). This CDR3 has 15 amino acids. The CDR3 is CAWSKGTWRGETQYF. DNA of the CDR3: TGTGCCTGGAGTAAGGGCACTTGGCGGGGGGAGACCCAGTACTTC.

V is TRBV5-1 and J is TRBJ2-1; 8 positions match TRBD2. J gave up 4 bases and V 2 bases, and 5 bases lay outside the gene matches. CDR3 size: 15 residues. Germline CDR1 SGHRS, CDR2 YFSETQ. The CDR3 nucleotides read TGCGCCAGCAGCTTACTTAGCGGGACTTACAATGAGCAGTTCTTC. Its protein product is CASSLLSGTYNEQFF. Drawing the rest from reference TRBV5-1 and TRBJ2-1, the complete variable domain is KAGVTQTPRYLIKTRGQQVTLSCSPISGHRSVSWYQQTPGQGLQFLFEYFSETQRNKGNFPGRFSGRQFSNSRSEMNVSTLELGDSALYLCASSLLSGTYNEQFFGPGTRLTVL.

The chain recombines TRBV7-6 with TRBJ2-2; 10 nucleotides agree with TRBD2. Per the germline V gene, CDR1 is SGHVS and CDR2 is FNYEAQ. Germline trimming cut 5 bases from V and 8 bases from J; bases unmatched to any gene: 8. There are 15 residues in the CDR3. The CDR3 spells CASSLSGRVDGELFF. CDR3 coding DNA: TGTGCCAGCAGCCTGAGCGGGAGGGTTGATGGGGAGCTGTTTTTT.

This clone was found a few times. The chain is built from TRBV14 and TRBJ2-7, with D tentatively TRBD1 (5 bases). Per germline, CDR1 SGHDN and CDR2 FVKESK. Between the trimmed V and J ends, which lost 6 bases and 4 bases, there was a span of 13 bases. The CDR3 covers 13 residues. This CDR3 is CASSGSGPYEQYF. In nucleotides, the CDR3 is TGTGCCAGCAGTGGGTCAGGGCCGTACGAGCAGTACTTC.

CDR3 loop: CASKSTSGSPYTGELFF. CDR3 nucleotide sequence: TGTGCCAGCAAATCGACTAGCGGGAGCCCCTACACCGGGGAGCTGTTTTTT. The chain combines TRBV7-2 with TRBJ2-2; 12 bases match TRBD2. Germline trimming cut 7 bases from V and 3 bases from J; bases unmatched to any gene: 9. The CDR3 is made up of 17 amino acids. CDR1 is SGHTA and CDR2 is FQGNSA in the germline V gene. The whole variable domain, remainder taken from reference TRBV7-2 and TRBJ2-2, is GAGVSQSPSNKVTEKGKDVELRCDPISGHTALYWYRQSLGQGLEFLIYFQGNSAPDKSGLPSDRFSAERTGGSVSTLTIQRTQQEDSAVYLCASKSTSGSPYTGELFFGEGSRLTVL.

This chain's CDR3 is CASSVEQGNSPLHF. The DNA for the CDR3 is TGTGCCAGCAGCGTAGAACAGGGGAATTCACCCCTCCACTTT. This chain uses TRBV9 with TRBJ1-6; 7 nucleotides agree with TRBD1. The CDR3 is 14 residues long. The V gene's germline CDR1 is SGDLS and CDR2 YYNGEE. Trimming removed 0 bases from V and 7 bases from J; junction bases left unmatched: 1.

This chain joins TRBV2 and TRBJ2-1; 8 bases align to TRBD2. The CDR3 has 16 amino acids. Germline trimming cut 0 bases from V and 6 bases from J; bases unmatched to any gene: 7. From germline, CDR1 is SNHLY and CDR2 FYNNEI. CDR3 region: CASSEALLGTSNEQFF. The CDR3 DNA sequence: TGTGCCAGCAGTGAAGCGCTTCTTGGGACTAGCAATGAGCAGTTCTTC.

The chain carries TRBV5-4 and TRBJ1-3; 12 nucleotides align to TRBD1. The V segment lost 4 bases and the J segment 7 bases; nucleotides outside the gene matches: 18. The CDR3 has 19 residues. Germline lookup yields CDR1 SGHNT and CDR2 YYREEE (reference sequence). CDR3 sequence reads: CASSPTLGTGTGGSNTIYF. Here the CDR3 DNA reads TGTGCCAGCAGCCCCACCTTAGGAACCGGGACAGGGGGCTCGAACACCATATATTTT.

This chain uses TRBV3-1 (or the pseudogene TRBV3-2) with TRBJ2-1; 8 bases are a match to TRBD2. Unmatched junction bases numbered 25, after V lost 5 bases and J lost 4 bases. CDR1 and CDR2 (germline): LGHDT, YNNKEL (reference sequence). The length of the CDR3 is 21 residues. In DNA form, the CDR3 reads TGTGCCAGCAGCAAAAGGGGCGGGGGGCGAACGGCGGGGACCCGTTACAATGAGCAGTTCTTC. This sequence encodes CASSKRGGGRTAGTRYNEQFF.

The chain is built from TRBV29-1 and TRBJ2-2; D gene uncertain. The germline V and J ends were trimmed by 3 bases and 5 bases, with 10 bases remaining between them. The CDR3 sequence is 13 residues long. Germline V gene lookup returns CDR1 SQVTM and CDR2 ANQGSEA. The CDR3 DNA reads TGCAGCGTTGATCCTGAGAGGACCGGGGAGCTGTTTTTT. Residues: CSVDPERTGELFF.

CDR3 sequence (DNA): TGTGCCAGCAGCTTTACAGGTCGTAGGGGGAACACTGAAGCTTTCTTT. It yields the protein CASSFTGRRGNTEAFF. The chain links TRBV13 to TRBJ1-1; D is possibly TRBD1 (5 bases). The germline CDR1 and CDR2 sequences are PRHDT and FYEKMQ (reference sequence). V lost 3 bases and J 1 base, leaving 15 bases between the germline ends. This CDR3 has 16 amino acids.

The chain links TRBV10-2 to TRBJ2-5, with TRBD2 identical over 12 bases. CDR1 WSHSY and CDR2 SAAADI come from the germline V gene. The J segment lost 4 bases and the V segment lost 6 bases, leaving 9 bases of the junction unmatched. The CDR3 consists of 16 residues. This chain's CDR3 is CASSPRLAGVLETQYF. CDR3 DNA: TGCGCCAGCAGCCCCAGACTAGCGGGAGTATTAGAGACCCAGTACTTC.

The rearrangement joins TRBV19 to TRBJ1-1; the match to TRBD1 covers 8 bases. The V segment lost 3 bases and the J segment 10 bases; nucleotides outside the gene matches: 13. The CDR3 contains 15 residues. Germline values: CDR1 LNHDA, CDR2 SQIVND (reference sequence). In DNA, the CDR3 is TGTGCCAGTAGTATTCGGCCAGGGGGCGCGTTCCTAGCTTTCTTT. Translating gives CASSIRPGGAFLAFF.

CDR3 sequence reads: CATSYVAGGTETQYF. CDR3 sequence (DNA): TGTGCCACCAGTTATGTAGCGGGAGGGACGGAGACCCAGTACTTC. The genes are TRBV15 and TRBJ2-5, with 11 bases matching TRBD2. This CDR3 has 15 residues. V shed 6 bases and J 5 bases; nucleotides not matched to a gene: 8. Germline lookup yields CDR1 LNHNV and CDR2 YYDKDF (reference sequence).

The genes are TRBV19 and TRBJ2-2, with D perhaps matching TRBD2 (6 bases). V lost 4 bases and J 6 bases, leaving 21 bases between the germline ends. This CDR3 spans 17 amino acids. Germline V CDR1 and CDR2: LNHDA, SQIVND (reference sequence). The DNA for the CDR3 is TGTGCCAGTAGTACCGCCCTGACTAGTGTAGCGGCCGGGGAGCTGTTTTTT. Protein sequence: CASSTALTSVAAGELFF. The whole variable domain, filled in from reference TRBV19 and TRBJ2-2, reads DGGITQSPKYLFRKEGQNVTLSCEQNLNHDAMYWYRQDPGQGLRLIYYSQIVNDFQKGDIAEGYSVSREKKESFPLTVTSAQKNPTAFYLCASSTALTSVAAGELFFGEGSRLTVL.

V is TRBV6-6 and J is TRBJ2-7, with 9 bases identical to TRBD2. Germline CDR1 MNHNY, CDR2 SVGAGI (reference sequence). Germline trimming cut 11 bases from V and 4 bases from J; bases unmatched to any gene: 15. This CDR3 is 15 amino acids long. CDR3 in amino acids: CAATAGASGVYEQYF. CDR3 coding DNA: TGTGCCGCGACCGCTGGGGCTAGCGGGGTATACGAGCAGTACTTC.

The V call is TRBV29-1, the J call TRBJ2-1, with TRBD1 identical over 9 bases. This CDR3 contains 15 residues. Germline V gives CDR1 SQVTM, CDR2 ANQGSEA. The V gene end was trimmed by 5 bases and the J gene end by 7 bases; junction bases not matched to a gene: 12. CDR3 DNA sequence: TGCAGCGTTACACCTGGGACAGGGTTACGGAATGAGCAGTTCTTC. It codes for CSVTPGTGLRNEQFF.